What follows is one T cell receptor (beta chain) and its context. The antigen remains unidentified. Germline V gives CDR1 SGHNT, CDR2 YYREEE (reference sequence). This CDR3 is built from 19 residues. The V segment lost 7 bases and the J segment 2 bases; nucleotides outside the gene matches: 22. The data derive from a study of CD8+CD57+ T cells in acquired aplastic anemia. Overall study context: Sorted CD4+ and CD8+ cell DNA averaged roughly 3.2 ug. Findings of the study overall: Patients and controls shared under 35 CD8+ CDR3 sequences, highly expressed in patients. In CD8+ cells, Simpson's diversity showed no significant difference between patients and controls.

Profiling that covered TCR beta VDJ and CDR3 relied on genomic DNA as its template. TCRdb ran MiXCR on the reads and lists one entry per CDR3 protein. The sample gives 250,000 to 350,000 distinct CDR3 sequences, roughly three fifths of which show up once; 7% to 9% is in the top ten. This chain joins TRBV5-4 and TRBJ2-3; 7 nucleotides match TRBD1. Source material: sorted CD4+, CD8+, or CD8+CD57+ T cells (not recorded which) from PBMCs. This clonotype was sampled from a human donor with severe aplastic anemia or a healthy control (not recorded which). The CDR3 coding sequence is TGTGCCAGCTCACCACGGGCCCTCAACAGGGGTGGATCCACAGATACGCAGTATTTT. Residues: CASSPRALNRGGSTDTQYF.